In this sample, the clone carrying this T cell receptor beta chain turned up many times. Its target is unknown. These data belong to a study of T cells after yellow fever vaccination. Study results and limitations: The booster saw the reappearance of most primary-vaccination clones (about 95% CD4, 88% CD8).

The germline gives CDR1 ENHRY, CDR2 SYGVKD. This CDR3 has 13 amino acids. V was cut by 10 bases and J by 6 bases, with 15 bases left in between. TCRdb reprocessed the 5' RACE reads with MiXCR, giving one entry per CDR3 protein. The sample consists of about 210,000 distinct CDR3 sequences, around 6.7% of them appearing once. The sequenced sample was CD4+ T cells sorted from PBMCs, obtained on the day of the yellow fever booster vaccination. The sequence was collected from a man aged 30 to 39 who received the YFV17D yellow fever vaccine. This chain connects TRBV10-3 to TRBJ2-2; D gene uncertain. The CDR3: CATTQLLAGELFF. The DNA for the CDR3 is TGTGCCACCACCCAACTTCTCGCCGGGGAGCTGTTTTTT.